This T cell receptor (beta chain) was found in a study of blood T cell repertoires in COVID-19 (dated by TCRdb to about 2020). Concerning the study at large: Samples from collaborators originated in the United States, Italy and Spain and spanned both the acute and convalescent phases of COVID-19. Subjects who had been exposed to COVID-19, were actively infected with it, or had recovered from it provided the deeply sampled blood TCRbeta repertoires that made up the dataset. The sample metadata nearly always contained a de-identified subject ID, COVID-19 status, age in years and sex. The repertoires were released in a freely available public database intended as a resource for research on the immune response to SARS-CoV-2. Samples came from the ongoing ImmuneRACE study (first 160 participants) plus 1,254 subjects from 6 global collaborators. The prospective study material was composed of cDNA or gDNA derived from T cells, B-cell-depleted T cells, or PBMCs. Where available, HLA class I and class II types were taken from metadata supplied by the sample provider and were not determined by assay-based typing.

Whole blood was collected in K2EDTA tubes by collaborating institutions according to the institutions' own protocols. For TCRbeta analysis, collaborators shipped samples as frozen whole blood, isolated PBMCs, or DNA extracted from either of those sample types. The full study reports these points: The quantity of clinical and demographic metadata differed by source and by participant and was supplied without curation.

The immunoSEQ Assay, a bias-controlled multiplex PCR, was used to amplify TCRbeta CDR3 regions from genomic DNA. As for the original processing: The number of nucleated cells in each sample was estimated from the amplification of reference gene primers within the assay. To quantify the absolute abundance of each unique TCRbeta CDR3 rearrangement, sequence reads were collapsed and filtered. For each sample, productive Simpson clonality was calculated by taking the square root of Simpson's diversity index across productive rearrangements. Here the immuneACCESS table is served through TCRdb, limited to in-frame sequences with V and J called. Missing clones are a known gap in these copies; in checked studies unresolved V genes cover under half, and the rest lacks a known reason. Clone size and V and J calls were adopted from that table, with D and trimming inferred from the DNA. For this sample the table gives 100,000 to 120,000 clones, of which more than 75% were detected only once. The leading ten clones occupy roughly 3.3% of the sample.

As to this clone: There is no known antigen for this receptor. Nothing much larger sits one base from this clone, and base qualities are not available.

From a lookup of the germline V gene, CDR1 and CDR2 are MDHEN and SYDVKM. The CDR3 sequence holds 15 residues, the cysteine and phenylalanine included. Of all the DNA, just the CDR3 is kept, 45 bases in frame from base 1. Compared with germline, V lacks 6 bases and J lacks 3 bases; bases without a gene match: 5. The chain couples TRBV28 to TRBJ2-1; 10 nucleotides in the junction match TRBD1. The source is a woman in her fifties or sixties with acute or convalescent COVID-19. The sample consisted of peripheral blood. The CDR3 has the sequence CASRPGTGVYNEQFF. The DNA sequence follows: TGTGCCAGCAGGCCGGGGACAGGGGTCTACAATGAGCAGTTCTTC.